The 27 T cell receptor beta chains presented below share a single source sample, sequenced in a study of CD8 T cells in ankylosing spondylitis. TCRdb reprocessed the 5' RACE reads with MiXCR, giving one entry per CDR3 protein. The sample holds around 330,000 distinct CDR3 sequences, approximately 10% seen once. The sample comprised blood, either unsorted or a sorted T cell fraction (not recorded which). The origin of the receptors is a female donor with ankylosing spondylitis or in good health (not recorded which).

This clonotype has only a few counts. V usage is TRBV12-3 or TRBV12-4 and J usage is TRBJ2-2, with D perhaps TRBD2 (7 bases). The CDR3 sequence is 14 residues long. Trimming stripped 6 bases from V and 6 bases from J, with 14 bases between. In nucleotides, the CDR3 is TGTGCCAGCAGCCTCCGGGGGGCTGCCGGGGAGCTGTTTTTT. This sequence encodes CASSLRGAAGELFF.

This clonotype was found a few times. The chain recombines TRBV20-1 with TRBJ2-7; 8 nucleotides match TRBD2. Germline V gene lookup returns CDR1 DFQATT and CDR2 SNEGSKA (reference sequence). J lost 2 bases, V lost 6 bases, and 6 bases had no gene match. The CDR3 is made up of 13 amino acids. CDR3 protein: CSAGRAGTYEQYF. The CDR3 DNA follows: TGCAGTGCCGGGAGGGCAGGGACCTACGAGCAGTACTTC.

This clonotype was detected many times. The J gene is TRBJ2-7, the V gene TRBV24-1; D is unresolved. V was clipped by 3 bases and J by 3 bases, with 8 bases between them. This CDR3 comprises 13 residues. CDR1 KGHDR and CDR2 SFDVKD come from the germline V gene. The CDR3 DNA sequence: TGTGCCACCAGTGATACCCAGGTCTACGAGCAGTACTTC. This translates into CATSDTQVYEQYF.

This clonotype appeared many times. In nucleotides, the CDR3 is TGTGCCAGCAGCACGCCGGGACAGGGGATTAATGAGCAGTTCTTC. Protein product: CASSTPGQGINEQFF. The rearrangement links TRBV28 to TRBJ2-1, with 10 positions matching TRBD1. Germline V lookup: CDR1 MDHEN, CDR2 SYDVKM. The CDR3 contains 15 residues. The ends lost 6 bases at V and 7 bases at J; junction bases unmatched: 9.

The table lists this clonotype with many counts. V usage is TRBV20-1 and J usage is TRBJ2-7, with 7 positions matching TRBD2. Trimming removed 5 bases from V and 2 bases from J; junction bases left unmatched: 9. This CDR3 spans 14 amino acids. Per the germline V gene, CDR1 is DFQATT and CDR2 is SNEGSKA (reference sequence). This chain's CDR3 is CSAARIAGTYEQYF. CDR3 nucleotides: TGCAGTGCTGCCCGTATAGCGGGCACCTACGAGCAGTACTTC.

This chain uses TRBV5-1 with TRBJ1-1; D remains ambiguous. The CDR3 is 13 residues long. Germline loops: CDR1 SGHRS, CDR2 YFSETQ. Trimming left V 7 bases short and J 0 bases short, with 10 bases between. The CDR3 here is CASGEQMNTEAFF. The CDR3, as DNA: TGCGCCAGCGGCGAACAGATGAACACTGAAGCTTTCTTT.

V is TRBV5-6 and J is TRBJ2-3, with a weak D call TRBD2 (6 bases). Germline assignment: CDR1 SGHDT and CDR2 YYEEEE. The CDR3 has 15 residues. V lost 4 bases and J 2 bases, leaving 14 bases between the germline ends. The CDR3: CASSHGLTLTDTQYF. For the CDR3, the DNA is TGTGCCAGCAGCCACGGACTAACCCTCACAGATACGCAGTATTTT.

The rearrangement links TRBV7-8 to TRBJ1-5, with 7 bases that match TRBD1. This CDR3 contains 16 residues. The V segment lost 5 bases and the J segment 0 bases; nucleotides outside the gene matches: 7. Looked up from germline, CDR1 is SGHVS and CDR2 is FQNEAQ. This chain's CDR3 is CASSNLQGISNQPQHF. In DNA, the CDR3 is TGTGCCAGCAGCAACCTACAGGGGATTAGCAATCAGCCCCAGCATTTT.

In this sample, this clonotype turned up many times. V usage is TRBV4-1 and J usage is TRBJ2-7; D might be TRBD1 (5 bases). Germline V lookup: CDR1 MGHRA, CDR2 YSYEKL. The CDR3 loop spans 15 amino acids. V lost 0 bases to trimming and J lost 7 bases, with 16 bases between them. Here the CDR3 reads CASSQDPGQYVEQYF. In nucleotides, the CDR3 is TGCGCCAGCAGCCAAGATCCAGGACAATATGTGGAGCAGTACTTC.

This clonotype was seen only a few times. The V gene is TRBV29-1, the J gene TRBJ2-7; D remains ambiguous. The V gene's germline CDR1 is SQVTM and CDR2 ANQGSEA. CDR3 length equals 13 residues. Trimming shortened V by 4 bases and J by 2 bases, and 12 bases separated the two germline ends. The CDR3, as DNA: TGCAGCGTTGTGACTTCATACACCTACGAGCAGTACTTC. Encoded protein: CSVVTSYTYEQYF.

This clonotype was recorded many times. The chain has TRBV5-1 and TRBJ2-5; D perhaps matches TRBD1 (6 bases). The CDR3 consists of 14 residues. CDR1 is SGHRS, CDR2 YFSETQ, per germline. Trimming shortened V by 5 bases and J by 5 bases, and 16 bases separated the two germline ends. DNA of the CDR3: TGCGCCAGCAGTGGGGGACACTCACGGGAGACCCAGTACTTC. This encodes CASSGGHSRETQYF. The whole variable domain, filled in from reference TRBV5-1 and TRBJ2-5, reads KAGVTQTPRYLIKTRGQQVTLSCSPISGHRSVSWYQQTPGQGLQFLFEYFSETQRNKGNFPGRFSGRQFSNSRSEMNVSTLELGDSALYLCASSGGHSRETQYFGPGTRLLVL.

This clonotype was observed at least ten times. The chain joins TRBV5-4 to TRBJ2-4, with D possibly TRBD1 on 6 matching bases. Between the trimmed V and J ends, which lost 1 base and 1 base, there was a span of 6 bases. Germline loops: CDR1 SGHNT, CDR2 YYREEE (reference sequence). CDR3 length equals 14 residues. CDR3 bases: TGTGCCAGCAGCTTGACAGGGGCCAAAAACATTCAGTACTTC. It codes for CASSLTGAKNIQYF.

There are many counts of this clonotype. The V call is TRBV20-1, the J call TRBJ1-1; D ambiguous. V was pared by 5 bases and J by 0 bases, with 16 bases between. The CDR3 has 15 amino acids. CDR1 and CDR2 from the germline V gene are DFQATT and SNEGSKA (reference sequence). The CDR3 bases are TGCAGTGCTCCCCCCCCCGGGATTATGAACACTGAAGCTTTCTTT. Amino acid sequence: CSAPPPGIMNTEAFF.

This clonotype was counted many times. The chain links TRBV15 to TRBJ2-3; 7 positions agree with TRBD1. Trimming at V came to 6 bases and at J to 3 bases, leaving 3 bases not matched to a gene. Germline V gene data show CDR1 as LNHNV and CDR2 as YYDKDF (reference sequence). The CDR3 runs to 13 residues. CDR3 in amino acids: CATRLTGTDTQYF. The CDR3 DNA sequence: TGTGCCACCAGACTGACAGGGACAGATACGCAGTATTTT.

The rearrangement uses TRBV7-2 and TRBJ2-1; perhaps TRBD2 as D (6 bases). There are 15 residues in the CDR3. The V gene lost 2 bases and the J gene lost 4 bases, with 12 bases spanning the gap. Germline lookup yields CDR1 SGHTA and CDR2 FQGNSA. This CDR3 reads CASSLTVAEYNEQFF. CDR3 DNA sequence: TGTGCCAGCAGCTTAACGGTAGCGGAGTACAATGAGCAGTTCTTC. Looking up the rest from reference TRBV7-2 and TRBJ2-1 gives the full variable domain: GAGVSQSPSNKVTEKGKDVELRCDPISGHTALYWYRQSLGQGLEFLIYFQGNSAPDKSGLPSDRFSAERTGGSVSTLTIQRTQQEDSAVYLCASSLTVAEYNEQFFGPGTRLTVL.

The chain recombines TRBV7-2 with TRBJ1-3; tentative D call: TRBD1 (5 bases). The CDR3 contains 14 residues. Germline CDR1 is SGHTA and CDR2 is FQGNSA. Trimming cost V 7 bases and J 0 bases, with 10 bases left between them. The CDR3 here is CASKGHHSGNTIYF. CDR3 DNA: TGTGCCAGCAAAGGACACCACTCTGGAAACACCATATATTTT.

This clonotype was counted ten times or more. The chain combines TRBV9 with TRBJ2-3, with D possibly called TRBD1 or TRBD2 (5 bases each). The CDR3 totals 12 residues. The germline V and J ends were trimmed by 4 bases and 6 bases, with 9 bases remaining between them. Germline loops: CDR1 SGDLS, CDR2 YYNGEE. CDR3 protein: CASSFEGDTQYF. The DNA for the CDR3 is TGTGCCAGCAGCTTCGAGGGGGATACGCAGTATTTT.

This clonotype was detected only a few times. CDR3 amino acids: CASSLGIGGNTGELFF. CDR3 nucleotide sequence: TGTGCCAGCAGCTTAGGGATAGGGGGGAACACCGGGGAGCTGTTTTTT. The chain employs TRBV7-2 and TRBJ2-2; maybe TRBD1 (6 bases). V shed 1 base and J shed 1 base, with 10 bases lying between them. This CDR3 has 16 amino acids. Per the germline V gene, CDR1 is SGHTA and CDR2 is FQGNSA.

This clonotype was observed a few times. This chain links TRBV18 with TRBJ2-5, with 7 nucleotides matching TRBD2. The junction had 6 bases not matched to a gene; V was cut back by 0 bases and J by 8 bases. Germline CDR1 KGHSH, CDR2 LQKENI. This CDR3 contains 14 residues. The CDR3 sequence is CASSPPAERGTQYF. The CDR3 region has the DNA TGTGCCAGCTCACCACCAGCGGAGCGGGGTACCCAGTACTTC.

This clonotype was observed many times. The germline gene is not matched at one end of the junction; a read error may be the cause. The rearrangement links TRBV11-2 to TRBJ2-7, with D perhaps given as TRBD1 or TRBD2 (5 bases each). Germline-derived CDR1 and CDR2 are SGHAT and FQNNGV. There are 15 residues in the CDR3. The CDR3 loop is CASSLEWGNSYEQYF. The CDR3 DNA reads as TGTGCCAGCAGCCTAGAGTGGGGGAACTCCTACGAGCAGTACTTC.

The chain is built from TRBV7-2 and TRBJ1-2; a possible D gene is TRBD1 (5 bases). The CDR3 is made up of 15 amino acids. From germline, CDR1 is SGHTA and CDR2 FQGNSA. Between the trimmed V and J ends, which lost 1 base and 2 bases, there was a span of 11 bases. The CDR3 loop reads CASSLVRAGNYGYTF. The CDR3 DNA follows: TGTGCCAGCAGCTTAGTTCGGGCAGGGAACTATGGCTACACCTTC.

This clonotype turned up a few times. V and J are TRBV6-1 and TRBJ2-4; the match to TRBD1 covers 9 bases. This CDR3 is 16 amino acids long. With 1 base clipped from V and 2 bases from J, the junction kept 3 bases outside the gene matches. Per the germline V gene, CDR1 is MNHNS and CDR2 is SASEGT. This CDR3 is CASSEVQGAPKNIQYF. CDR3 sequence (DNA): TGTGCCAGCAGTGAAGTACAGGGGGCTCCCAAAAACATTCAGTACTTC.

The table lists this clonotype with a few counts. The rearrangement links TRBV18 to TRBJ1-1; D is ambiguous. Germline V gene lookup returns CDR1 KGHSH and CDR2 LQKENI. Trimming shortened V by 0 bases and J by 11 bases, and 10 bases separated the two germline ends. There are 12 residues in the CDR3. CDR3 protein: CASSPPKGSAFF. In DNA form, the CDR3 reads TGTGCCAGCTCACCACCGAAGGGTTCGGCTTTCTTT.

The chain combines TRBV18 with TRBJ2-1; 7 nucleotides match TRBD1. V shed 3 bases, J shed 4 bases, and the junction held 9 bases outside the gene matches. CDR1 is KGHSH, CDR2 LQKENI, per germline. This CDR3 contains 16 residues. DNA for the CDR3: TGTGCCAGCTCACCTGATGGGGCAGGGGGTTACAATGAGCAGTTCTTC. It codes for CASSPDGAGGYNEQFF. The full variable domain, rest sourced from reference TRBV18 and TRBJ2-1, is NAGVMQNPRHLVRRRGQEARLRCSPMKGHSHVYWYRQLPEEGLKFMVYLQKENIIDESGMPKERFSAEFPKEGPSILRIQQVVRGDSAAYFCASSPDGAGGYNEQFFGPGTRLTVL.

This clonotype was observed at least ten times. V usage is TRBV6-2 or TRBV6-3 and J usage is TRBJ1-5; D is possibly TRBD1 (6 bases). V lost 4 bases, J lost 2 bases, and 12 bases lay in between. The CDR3 has 15 amino acids. In germline, CDR1 is MNHEY, CDR2 SVGEGT. CDR3 in DNA: TGTGCCAGCAGTTCAGGACAGTTGGGCAATCAGCCCCAGCATTTT. Amino acid sequence: CASSSGQLGNQPQHF.

This clonotype was picked up many times. The genes are TRBV5-1 and TRBJ2-5; D is undetermined. From germline, CDR1 is SGHRS and CDR2 YFSETQ. The germline V and J ends were trimmed by 2 bases and 4 bases, with 12 bases remaining between them. The CDR3 consists of 14 residues. CDR3 bases: TGCGCCAGCAGCTTTTTTCTAAAGACAGAGACCCAGTACTTC. This translates into CASSFFLKTETQYF.

The DNA for the CDR3 is TGTGCCAGCAGCTTAGTACAGGGGGAGTCACCCCTCCACTTT. It is translated as CASSLVQGESPLHF. The chain is built from TRBV7-3 and TRBJ1-6; 8 nucleotides match TRBD1. The CDR3 totals 14 residues. Germline V gives CDR1 SGHTA, CDR2 FQGTGA. The J segment lost 10 bases and the V segment lost 2 bases, leaving 4 bases of the junction unmatched.